This T cell receptor (beta chain) was identified in a study of blood T cell repertoires in COVID-19. Study in general: Sites across the United States, Italy and Spain contributed samples from acute and convalescent COVID-19. Sample material is recorded as cDNA or gDNA derived from T cells, B-cell-depleted T cells, or PBMCs.

Trimming took 3 bases from V and 4 from J; bases not matched to a gene: 4. Germline CDR1 is KGHSH and CDR2 is LQKENI. The CDR3 runs 14 residues. Only in-frame clones appear in the TCRdb table, and some are missing; sequencing was by immunoSEQ multiplex PCR. The sample contains 20,000 to 30,000 clones, 89% of which appear only once. Material for sequencing was peripheral blood. The clonotype comes from a human donor in a cohort sampled during active COVID-19. The V gene is TRBV18, the J gene TRBJ2-3; 7 nucleotides match TRBD1. The CDR3 sequence is CASSPTGIPDTQYF. CDR3 DNA: TGTGCCAGCTCACCGACAGGGATCCCAGATACGCAGTATTTT.